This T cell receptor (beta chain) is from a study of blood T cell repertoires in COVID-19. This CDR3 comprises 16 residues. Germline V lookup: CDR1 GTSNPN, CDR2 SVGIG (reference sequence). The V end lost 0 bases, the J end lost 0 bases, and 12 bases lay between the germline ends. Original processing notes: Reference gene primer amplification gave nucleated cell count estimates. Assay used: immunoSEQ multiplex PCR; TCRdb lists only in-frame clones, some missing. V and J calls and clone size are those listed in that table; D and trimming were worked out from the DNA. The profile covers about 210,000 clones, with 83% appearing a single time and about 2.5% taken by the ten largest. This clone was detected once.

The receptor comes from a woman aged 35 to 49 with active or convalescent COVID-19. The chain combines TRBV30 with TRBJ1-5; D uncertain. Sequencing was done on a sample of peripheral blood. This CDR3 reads CAWSVAGTPSNQPQHF. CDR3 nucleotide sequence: TGTGCCTGGAGTGTGGCAGGAACTCCTAGCAATCAGCCCCAGCATTTT.